This T cell receptor (beta chain) was recovered during a study of T cells in Graves' hyperthyroidism and ophthalmopathy (dated 2019 in TCRdb). Describing the broader study: Peripheral blood was sampled at the time of initial diagnosis, prior to any treatment. Whether ophthalmopathy could be predicted prospectively was tested in an independent validation cohort made up of 18 to 20 hyperthyroidism patients plus 17 patients who later progressed to ophthalmopathy. After blood sampling, hyperthyroidism patients were treated with methimazole at a starting dose of 30 mg daily, and ophthalmopathy patients were treated with high-dose intravenous methylprednisolone. The 100 discovery patients were randomly split 7:3 into training and test sets. TCR V-J signatures able to tell the groups apart were searched for in a discovery cohort of some 97 patients, of whom roughly 42 had Graves' ophthalmopathy and more than 55 had stable Graves' hyperthyroidism. According to the paper, TCR Vbeta CDR3 sequencing was carried out on roughly 130 peripheral blood samples, which came from over 40 ophthalmopathy, under 85 hyperthyroidism and approximately 17 progressor patients. In addition, the study compared T-cell repertoires in thyroid tissue and in blood from a handful of Graves' hyperthyroidism patients. General study outcomes and caveats: A model built on a 13 V-J signature distinguished ophthalmopathy from stable hyperthyroidism, reaching about 88% sensitivity and around 81% specificity in cross-validation and 80%/75% in testing. Blood samples also contained most of the expanded thyroid clonotypes (frequency above 0.001), which suggests that blood repertoires may reflect thyroid immune responses. No statistical method was used to fix the sample size in advance, and group allocation was not hidden from the investigators. In validation, progression to ophthalmopathy was predicted by the model with around 71% sensitivity and nearly 75% specificity, a median of approximately 6.5 months before onset.

From V the trimming removes 7 bases and from J it removes 0 bases, while the gene matches leave 10 bases of the junction unaccounted for. For CDR1 and CDR2, the germline V gene (reference sequence) lists LNHDA and SQIVND. From cysteine to phenylalanine, the CDR3 is 16 amino acids long. The entry retains the CDR3 DNA only, 48 bases that are in frame from base 1. The TCR beta CDR3 regions were amplified from RNA transcripts. A first-round RT-PCR of the TCR CDR3 used the HTBI primer set with the Qiagen OneStep RT-PCR kit. A second multiplex PCR round built the libraries, followed by size selection and purification. The libraries were sequenced on an Illumina HiSeq2000 using paired-end 100 bp reads. The study's own analysis went as follows. SOAPnuke was used to process the raw data, with reads discarded if the reads contained adapters or uncalled bases, had a mean Phred below 15, or lacked an exact constant-primer or identifier match. COPE v1.2.5 was used to merge the high-quality paired reads, and each unique nucleotide sequence was defined as a clonotype. Clonotypes were aligned to IMGT TRBV, TRBD and TRBJ reference segments using MiTCR v1.1. The analysis included only V-J combinations with a frequency above 0.0001, which together covered approximately 99% of the repertoires. The TCS score was defined as the ratio of F50 (clonal expansion) to E x V (chaos), calculated using BLOSUM62-based TCRdist between CDR3 peptides within each V-J. Welch's t-statistics and random forest reduced 500 to 550 V-J features to 13, which were used in a naive Bayes classifier (R e1071). The public sequencing data were trimmed at Q25 with fastp and processed into clonotypes with MiXCR by TCRdb, which kept only in-frame beta chains. Under each unique CDR3 protein, matching rows form one entry showing the most common genes and DNA. The V and J calls, along with clone size, are taken from TCRdb and not from the paper's own processing. For this sample the table gives about 400,000 distinct CDR3 sequences, of which roughly 14% were detected only once. Roughly 21% of the sample comes from the top ten.

In the ophthalmopathy patients, disease was moderately to severely active, with a Clinical Activity Score of 3 or more, a NOSPECS grade of 4 or more, and a duration of less than 3 months. The study excluded patients with uncontrolled infections, other autoimmune diseases, pregnancy or lactation. Diagnoses relied on clinical symptoms, serum thyroxine and TRAb, thyroid ultrasound and orbital computed tomography. Ficoll-Paque density gradient centrifugation was used to isolate PBMCs from about 10 ml of fresh peripheral blood. Total RNA was extracted using Trizol reagent, and RNA quality was assessed on an Agilent 2100 Bioanalyzer. About this clonotype itself: The antigen this receptor binds is unknown. No base qualities exist here, and no much larger clone lies one base off it.

This receptor was identified in a woman aged 25 to 39 with Graves' ophthalmopathy. Sequencing input: blood. The rearranged segments are TRBV19 and TRBJ2-3; the central 7 bases match TRBD1. The DNA is as follows: TGTGCCAGTATGAGGGCAGGGGGTCTCAGCACAGATACGCAGTATTTT. Protein translation: CASMRAGGLSTDTQYF.